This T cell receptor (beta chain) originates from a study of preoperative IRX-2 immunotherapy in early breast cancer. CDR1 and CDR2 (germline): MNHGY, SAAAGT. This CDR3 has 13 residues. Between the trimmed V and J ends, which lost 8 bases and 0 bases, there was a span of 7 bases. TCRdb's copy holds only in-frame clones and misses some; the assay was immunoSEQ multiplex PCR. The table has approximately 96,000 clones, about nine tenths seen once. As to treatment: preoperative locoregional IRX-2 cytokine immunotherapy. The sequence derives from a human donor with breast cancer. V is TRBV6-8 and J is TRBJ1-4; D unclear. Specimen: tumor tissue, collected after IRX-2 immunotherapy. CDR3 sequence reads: CASHRSTNEKLFF. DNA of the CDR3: TGTGCCAGCCACCGGTCAACTAATGAAAAACTGTTTTTT.